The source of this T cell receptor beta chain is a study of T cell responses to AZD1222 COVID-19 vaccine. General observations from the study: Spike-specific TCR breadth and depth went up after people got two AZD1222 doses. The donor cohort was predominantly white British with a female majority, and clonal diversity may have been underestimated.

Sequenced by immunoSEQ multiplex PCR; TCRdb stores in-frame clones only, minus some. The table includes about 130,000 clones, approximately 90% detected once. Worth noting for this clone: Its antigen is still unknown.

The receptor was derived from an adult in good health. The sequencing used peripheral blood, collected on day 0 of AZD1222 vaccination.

The DNA of the CDR3 is TGTGCCAGCTCACCACCCGTGCGGGAGGTTTACAATGAGCAGTTCTTC. Translated: CASSPPVREVYNEQFF. J is TRBJ2-1 and V is TRBV18; 8 nucleotides align to TRBD2. This CDR3 region has 16 residues. J was trimmed by 4 bases and V by 0 bases; bases with no gene match: 5. Germline CDR1 and CDR2: KGHSH and LQKENI.